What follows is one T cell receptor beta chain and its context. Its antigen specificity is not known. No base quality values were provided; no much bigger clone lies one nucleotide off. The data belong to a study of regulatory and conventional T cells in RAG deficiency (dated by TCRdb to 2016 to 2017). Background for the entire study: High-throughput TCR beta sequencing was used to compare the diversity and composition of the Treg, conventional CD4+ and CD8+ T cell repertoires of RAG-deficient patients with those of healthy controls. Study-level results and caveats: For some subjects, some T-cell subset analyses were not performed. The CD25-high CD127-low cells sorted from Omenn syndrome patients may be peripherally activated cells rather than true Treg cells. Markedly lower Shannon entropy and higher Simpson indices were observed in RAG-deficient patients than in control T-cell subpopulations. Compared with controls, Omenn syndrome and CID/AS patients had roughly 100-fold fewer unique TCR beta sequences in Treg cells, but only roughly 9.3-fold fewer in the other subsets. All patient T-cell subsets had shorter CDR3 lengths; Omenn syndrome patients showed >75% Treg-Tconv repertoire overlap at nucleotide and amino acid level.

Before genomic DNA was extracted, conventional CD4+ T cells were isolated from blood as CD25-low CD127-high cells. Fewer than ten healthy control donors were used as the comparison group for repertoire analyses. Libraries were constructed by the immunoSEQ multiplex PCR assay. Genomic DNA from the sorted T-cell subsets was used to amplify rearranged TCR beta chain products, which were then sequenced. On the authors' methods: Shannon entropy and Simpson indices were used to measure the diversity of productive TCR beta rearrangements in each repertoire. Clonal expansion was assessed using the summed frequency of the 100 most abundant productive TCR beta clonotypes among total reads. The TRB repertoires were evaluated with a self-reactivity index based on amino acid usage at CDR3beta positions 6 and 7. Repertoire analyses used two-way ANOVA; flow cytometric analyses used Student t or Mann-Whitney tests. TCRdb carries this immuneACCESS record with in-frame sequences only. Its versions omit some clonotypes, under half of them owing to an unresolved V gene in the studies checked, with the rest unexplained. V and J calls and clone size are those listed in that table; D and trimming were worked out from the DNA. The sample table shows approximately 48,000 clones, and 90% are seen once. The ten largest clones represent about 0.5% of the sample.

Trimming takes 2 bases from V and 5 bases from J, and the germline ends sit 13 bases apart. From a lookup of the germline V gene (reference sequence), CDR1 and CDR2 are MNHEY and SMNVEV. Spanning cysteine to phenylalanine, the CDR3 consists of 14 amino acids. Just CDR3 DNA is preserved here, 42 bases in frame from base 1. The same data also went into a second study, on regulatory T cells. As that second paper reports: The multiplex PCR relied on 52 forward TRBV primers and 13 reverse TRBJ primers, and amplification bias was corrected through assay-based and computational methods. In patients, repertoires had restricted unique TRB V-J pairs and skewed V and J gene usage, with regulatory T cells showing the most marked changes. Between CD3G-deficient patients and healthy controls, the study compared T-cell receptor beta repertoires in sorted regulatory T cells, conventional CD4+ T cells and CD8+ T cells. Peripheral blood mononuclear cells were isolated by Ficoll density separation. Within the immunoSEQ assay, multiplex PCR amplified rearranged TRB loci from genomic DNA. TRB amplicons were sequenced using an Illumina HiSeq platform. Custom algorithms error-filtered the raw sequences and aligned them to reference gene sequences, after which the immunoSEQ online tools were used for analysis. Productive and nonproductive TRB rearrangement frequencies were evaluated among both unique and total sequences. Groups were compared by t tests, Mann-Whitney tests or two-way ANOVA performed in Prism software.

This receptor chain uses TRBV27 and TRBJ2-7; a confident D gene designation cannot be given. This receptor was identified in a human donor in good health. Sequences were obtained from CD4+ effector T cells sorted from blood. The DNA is TGTGCCAGCAGTTTAAAGTTCCCCATGAACGAGCAGTACTTC. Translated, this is CASSLKFPMNEQYF.